A selection of T cell receptor beta chains follows, all from one sample in a study of blood T cells in healthy people across ages. TCRdb re-derived calls from the 5' RACE reads in MiXCR, one entry per CDR3 protein. The repertoire holds approximately 940,000 distinct CDR3 sequences, roughly 48% seen once, with roughly 13% in the top ten. Sequencing used blood. The receptor set was obtained from a man aged 25 to 40 in good health. The CDR3 runs from the conserved cysteine through the conserved F or W. D genes are given only for firm matches. Where a row states a size, it is once, few, many or the class of an expanded clone; other rows omit it.

D gene	clone size	V gene	J gene	CDR3 protein	CDR3 DNA
TRBD2	few	TRBV9	TRBJ2-3	CASSVVPSGVFSTDTQYF	TGTGCCAGCAGCGTAGTGCCTAGCGGGGTCTTCAGCACAGATACGCAGTATTTT
TRBD1	many	TRBV5-1	TRBJ1-2	CASRRDSLNYGYTF	TGCGCCAGCAGGCGGGACAGTCTAAACTATGGCTACACCTTC
.	.	TRBV7-9	TRBJ1-1	CASSLARRGEAFF	TGTGCCAGCAGCTTAGCGCGACGGGGTGAAGCTTTCTTT
.	.	TRBV6-6	TRBJ2-3	CASSLPAGAADTQYF	TGTGCCAGCAGTTTGCCTGCGGGGGCGGCAGATACGCAGTATTTT
.	.	TRBV6-2/TRBV6-3	TRBJ2-5	CASSYSRDKDLTQETQYF	TGTGCCAGCAGTTACTCGAGGGACAAGGATCTGACTCAAGAGACCCAGTACTTC
.	few	TRBV27	TRBJ1-1	CASSFLSTGNTEAFF	TGTGCCAGCAGTTTCCTTTCGACAGGGAACACTGAAGCTTTCTTT
.	.	TRBV21-1	TRBJ2-5	CASSRRPIQETQYF	TGTGCCAGCAGCAGACGGCCTATACAAGAGACCCAGTACTTC
.	.	TRBV29-1	TRBJ1-6	CSARRTEESPLHF	TGCAGCGCCCGCCGGACAGAGGAATCACCCCTCCACTTT
TRBD1	few	TRBV7-2	TRBJ2-7	CASSFPLRQGANYEQYF	TGTGCCAGCAGCTTCCCTCTCAGACAGGGGGCTAACTACGAGCAGTACTTC
.	many	TRBV9	TRBJ2-1	CASSGPPYNEQFF	TGTGCCAGCAGCGGGCCCCCCTACAATGAGCAGTTCTTC
.	.	TRBV29-1	TRBJ2-7	CSVDPGAGWEQYF	TGCAGCGTTGATCCAGGGGCAGGCTGGGAGCAGTACTTC
.	few	TRBV29-1	TRBJ1-1	CSVGGGRVNTEAFF	TGCAGCGTTGGGGGGGGAAGGGTGAACACTGAAGCTTTCTTT
.	.	TRBV6-1	TRBJ1-5	CASSEAVQPQHF	TGTGCCAGCAGTGAAGCGGTTCAGCCCCAGCATTTT
TRBD1	.	TRBV11-2	TRBJ1-5	CASSAGQADQPQHF	TGTGCCAGCAGCGCGGGACAGGCTGATCAGCCCCAGCATTTT